This TCR beta chain was documented in a study of blood T cell repertoires in COVID-19. In the study overall: The United States, Italy and Spain were the sources of the acute and convalescent COVID-19 samples. PBMCs, B-cell-depleted T cells, or T cells were the source of the cDNA or gDNA that made up the material.

Trimming took off 3 bases at V and 0 bases at J, with 12 bases between the two ends. The CDR3 contains 16 residues. CDR1 is KGHSH, CDR2 LQKENI, per germline. Clinical histories supplied by participants themselves formed the basis of cohort assignment. Donors of Cohort 3 who recovered were those that had two negative PCRs, clearance, or symptom resolution. Produced via immunoSEQ multiplex PCR; TCRdb's table is partial and in-frame only. In the table there are about 360,000 clones, about 89% of which are singletons. This chain connects TRBV18 to TRBJ2-4; D is unresolved. The specimen sequenced was PBMCs or T cells enriched from blood (not recorded which). The sequence was collected from a man aged 25-45 years who had recovered from COVID-19. CDR3 DNA sequence: TGTGCCAGCTCACCTTCTCCGTTATTAGCCAAAAACATTCAGTACTTC. Its protein is CASSPSPLLAKNIQYF.